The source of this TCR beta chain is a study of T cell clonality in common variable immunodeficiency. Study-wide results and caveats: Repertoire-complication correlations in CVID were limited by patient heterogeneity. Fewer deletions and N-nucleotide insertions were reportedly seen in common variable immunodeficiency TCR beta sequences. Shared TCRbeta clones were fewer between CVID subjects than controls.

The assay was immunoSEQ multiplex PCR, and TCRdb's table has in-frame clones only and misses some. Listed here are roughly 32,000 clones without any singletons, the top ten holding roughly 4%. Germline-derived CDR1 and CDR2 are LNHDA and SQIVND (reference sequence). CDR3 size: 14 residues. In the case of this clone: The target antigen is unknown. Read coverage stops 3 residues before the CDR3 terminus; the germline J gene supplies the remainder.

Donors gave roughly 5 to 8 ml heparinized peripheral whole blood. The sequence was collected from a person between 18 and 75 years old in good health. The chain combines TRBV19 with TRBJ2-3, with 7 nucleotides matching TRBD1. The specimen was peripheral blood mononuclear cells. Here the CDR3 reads CASSVTGVKETQYF. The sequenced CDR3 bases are TGTGCCAGTAGTGTCACAGGGGTAAAAGAGACG.